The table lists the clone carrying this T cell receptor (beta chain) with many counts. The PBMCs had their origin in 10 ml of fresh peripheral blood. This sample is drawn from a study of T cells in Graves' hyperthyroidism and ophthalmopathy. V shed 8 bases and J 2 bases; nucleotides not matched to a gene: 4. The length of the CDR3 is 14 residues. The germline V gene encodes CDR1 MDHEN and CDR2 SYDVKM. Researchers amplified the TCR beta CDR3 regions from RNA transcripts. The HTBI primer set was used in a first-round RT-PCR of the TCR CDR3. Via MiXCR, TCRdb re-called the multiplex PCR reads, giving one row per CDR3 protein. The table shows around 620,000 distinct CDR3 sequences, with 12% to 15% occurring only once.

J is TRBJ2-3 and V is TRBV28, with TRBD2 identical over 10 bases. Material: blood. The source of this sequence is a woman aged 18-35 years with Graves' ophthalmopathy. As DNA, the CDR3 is TGTGCCAGCTGGACTAGCGGAAACACAGATACGCAGTATTTT. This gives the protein CASWTSGNTDTQYF.